The next 18 T cell receptor beta chains were all read from a single sample in a study of T cell repertoires in cytomegalovirus infection (dated by TCRdb to the late 2010s). TCRdb records Illumina HiSeq 1500 as the sequencer. TCRdb's own reprocessing of the public reads used fastp at Q25 and MiXCR and kept productive beta chains. Rows are combined by CDR3 protein, so each entry shows the most common genes and DNA. The sample includes around 280,000 distinct CDR3 sequences, with roughly an eighth observed a single time. The biggest ten clones account for 7% to 9.5% of the sample. The sample consisted of PBMCs. The source of these receptors is a human donor in good health (CMV status not recorded). Some clones in this sample may be carry-over from other donors' samples.

The chain recombines TRBV7-9 with TRBJ2-5, with D perhaps matching TRBD1 or TRBD2 (5 bases each). The CDR3 length is 16 residues. CDR1 and CDR2 from the germline V gene are SEHNR and FQNEAQ (reference sequence). Trimming took 5 bases from V and 1 from J, leaving 17 bases between them. The CDR3 spells CASSPARGTFQETQYF. The CDR3 DNA reads as TGTGCCAGCAGCCCTGCCCGAGGGACGTTCCAAGAGACCCAGTACTTC.

The chain is built from TRBV14 and TRBJ2-1; D is perhaps TRBD1 (5 bases). CDR3 size: 19 residues. V was cut by 1 base and J by 1 base, with 20 bases left in between. In germline, CDR1 is SGHDN, CDR2 FVKESK. CDR3 coding DNA: TGTGCCAGCAGCCAAGTACGTGACAGACTTACACCGTCCTACAATGAGCAGTTCTTC. The encoded protein is CASSQVRDRLTPSYNEQFF.

This clonotype was found many times. CDR3 in amino acids: CASSTSGRPQNIQYF. In DNA form, the CDR3 reads TGTGCCAGCAGCACCTCCGGGAGGCCCCAAAACATTCAGTACTTC. The gene calls are TRBV2 and TRBJ2-4, with 7 bases fitting TRBD2. CDR3 size: 15 residues. J was trimmed by 5 bases and V by 6 bases; bases with no gene match: 10. Germline lookup yields CDR1 SNHLY and CDR2 FYNNEI. Combining the CDR3 with reference TRBV2 and TRBJ2-4 gives the whole variable domain EPEVTQTPSHQVTQMGQEVILRCVPISNHLYFYWYRQILGQKVEFLVSFYNNEISEKSEIFDDQFSVERPDGSNFTLKIRSTKLEDSAMYFCASSTSGRPQNIQYFGAGTRLSVL.

The sample holds many counts of this clonotype. The chain joins TRBV5-1 to TRBJ2-5; 11 bases fit TRBD2. Germline CDR1 SGHRS, CDR2 YFSETQ. J gave up 1 base and V 4 bases, and 3 bases lay outside the gene matches. CDR3 length equals 15 residues. This CDR3 reads CASSGGLAVQETQYF. In DNA, the CDR3 is TGCGCCAGCAGCGGGGGACTAGCGGTCCAAGAGACCCAGTACTTC.

This chain links TRBV5-4 with TRBJ1-2; tentative D call: TRBD1 (6 bases). This CDR3 is 18 amino acids long. In germline, CDR1 is SGHNT, CDR2 YYREEE (reference sequence). Trimming took 0 bases from V and 1 from J, leaving 19 bases between them. CDR3 sequence (DNA): TGTGCCAGCAGCTTGGCCGGGACAAGGACTCGGGTTAACTATGGCTACACCTTC. Translation: CASSLAGTRTRVNYGYTF. Complete variable domain (other parts from reference TRBV5-4 and TRBJ1-2): ETGVTQSPTHLIKTRGQQVTLRCSSQSGHNTVSWYQQALGQGPQFIFQYYREEENGRGNFPPRFSGLQFPNYSSELNVNALELDDSALYLCASSLAGTRTRVNYGYTFGSGTRLTVV.

This clonotype was seen at least ten times. The chain has TRBV6-1 and TRBJ2-7; possibly TRBD2 for D (5 bases). The CDR3 extends over 11 amino acids. Germline V CDR1 and CDR2: MNHNS, SASEGT. The V gene lost 6 bases and the J gene lost 6 bases, with 9 bases spanning the gap. CDR3 region: CASRDWSEQYF. The CDR3 DNA follows: TGTGCCAGCAGGGACTGGAGCGAGCAGTACTTC.

The table lists this clonotype with a few counts. This sequence joins TRBV20-1 and TRBJ1-2; D remains ambiguous. The V end lost 7 bases, the J end lost 4 bases, and 10 bases lay between the germline ends. Germline V gene data show CDR1 as DFQATT and CDR2 as SNEGSKA (reference sequence). The CDR3 is 11 residues long. The CDR3 sequence: CSVRSSYGYTF. In nucleotides, the CDR3 is TGCAGTGTTAGGAGCAGCTATGGCTACACCTTC.

This clonotype was counted many times. The rearrangement links TRBV5-6 to TRBJ2-2; D is perhaps TRBD2 (5 bases). With 4 bases removed from V and 1 base from J, the gap between germline ends came to 11 bases. The germline gives CDR1 SGHDT, CDR2 YYEEEE. The CDR3 contains 15 residues. The CDR3 nucleotides read TGTGCCAGCAGCGCCTGGAGGTTGAACACCGGGGAGCTGTTTTTT. Protein sequence: CASSAWRLNTGELFF. Drawing the rest from reference TRBV5-6 and TRBJ2-2, the complete variable domain is DAGVTQSPTHLIKTRGQQVTLRCSPKSGHDTVSWYQQALGQGPQFIFQYYEEEERQRGNFPDRFSGHQFPNYSSELNVNALLLGDSALYLCASSAWRLNTGELFFGEGSRLTVL.

In this sample, this clonotype turned up many times. The chain combines TRBV28 with TRBJ2-7; TRBD1 matches at 7 bases. This CDR3 region has 13 residues. CDR1 is MDHEN and CDR2 is SYDVKM in the germline V gene. With V trimmed by 8 bases and J by 3 bases, 7 bases remained unmatched. The CDR3 nucleotides are TGTGCCAGCGGGCCACAGGGGAACTACGAGCAGTACTTC. Protein: CASGPQGNYEQYF.

This clonotype was detected ten times or more. This chain links TRBV7-2 with TRBJ2-5; possible D gene TRBD2, 6 bases. V was trimmed by 1 base and J by 5 bases, leaving 17 bases between them. The CDR3 has 16 amino acids. CDR1 is SGHTA and CDR2 is FQGNSA in the germline V gene. This CDR3 is CASSLGPAGTGETQYF. In DNA form, the CDR3 reads TGTGCCAGCAGCTTAGGCCCAGCGGGCACCGGGGAGACCCAGTACTTC.

J is TRBJ1-5 and V is TRBV7-9; no clear D. This CDR3 is 12 amino acids long. CDR1 SEHNR and CDR2 FQNEAQ come from the germline V gene (reference sequence). V lost 1 base, J lost 13 bases, and 11 bases lay in between. The CDR3 region has the DNA TGTGCCAGCAGCTTAGGAGCCCAGGAACAGCATTTT. Amino acid sequence: CASSLGAQEQHF.

This clonotype appeared many times. This sequence joins TRBV7-9 and TRBJ1-1; 10 positions match TRBD1. In germline, CDR1 is SEHNR, CDR2 FQNEAQ (reference sequence). The CDR3 spans 14 residues. V lost 5 bases, J lost 7 bases, and 7 bases stayed unmatched. The CDR3 sequence: CASSEVTGGSEAFF. CDR3 sequence (DNA): TGTGCCAGCAGCGAGGTGACAGGGGGCAGTGAAGCTTTCTTT.

This sequence joins TRBV19 and TRBJ1-5; D may be TRBD1 (5 bases). The CDR3 is 14 amino acids. Germline V gene data show CDR1 as LNHDA and CDR2 as SQIVND (reference sequence). The V end lost 7 bases, the J end lost 5 bases, and 15 bases lay between the germline ends. The CDR3: CASTPTRVYQPQHF. The CDR3 DNA reads as TGTGCCAGTACCCCAACCAGGGTTTATCAGCCCCAGCATTTT.

The table lists this clonotype with many counts. The chain combines TRBV12-3 or TRBV12-4 with TRBJ2-5; TRBD2 might be the D (5 bases). The CDR3 extends over 11 amino acids. Trimming stripped 6 bases from V and 5 bases from J, with 7 bases between. CDR3 sequence reads: CASRRGETQYF. CDR3 nucleotides: TGTGCCAGCAGGCGAGGGGAGACCCAGTACTTC.

Comments on this clonotype: Given a much more abundant clone one base away, this may be a read error. The J gene is TRBJ1-2, the V gene TRBV6-2 or TRBV6-3, with TRBD1 matching 7 bases. The CDR3 length is 14 residues. Germline CDR1 is MNHEY and CDR2 is SVGEGT. DNA for the CDR3: TGTGCCAGCAGTTACAGGGGGCGGACCTATGGCAACACCTTC. Protein sequence: CASSYRGRTYGNTF.

Ten or more counts support this clonotype. At one end the junction does not follow the germline gene, possibly because of a read error. The chain joins TRBV4-3 to TRBJ2-5; 9 bases align to TRBD1. Per the germline V gene, CDR1 is LGHNA and CDR2 is YSLEER. The CDR3 covers 13 residues. CDR3 residues: CASSQSQGTGSTF. The DNA of the CDR3 is TGCGCCAGCAGCCAATCCCAAGGGACAGGGTCCACCTTC.

The chain couples TRBV29-1 to TRBJ1-5; a possible D gene is TRBD1 (5 bases). Germline V lookup: CDR1 SQVTM, CDR2 ANQGSEA. The V end lost 6 bases, the J end lost 9 bases, and 9 bases lay between the germline ends. There are 10 residues in the CDR3. The CDR3 sequence: CSVYGGPQHF. In nucleotides, the CDR3 is TGCAGCGTGTATGGGGGGCCCCAGCATTTT.

This clonotype was seen repeatedly, ten times or more. The rearrangement links TRBV5-4 to TRBJ2-2; possible D gene TRBD1, 7 bases. Trimming took 0 bases from V and 5 from J, leaving 11 bases between them. Germline CDR1 SGHNT, CDR2 YYREEE (reference sequence). This CDR3 has 15 amino acids. CDR3 loop: CASSLVQGRTGELFF. For the CDR3, the DNA is TGTGCCAGCAGCTTGGTACAGGGGAGGACCGGGGAGCTGTTTTTT.